A single TCR beta chain is shown here with its context. The antigen it binds to is not known. Per-nucleotide qualities are absent, and no much larger clonotype sits a single base away. Including the terminal cysteine and phenylalanine, the CDR3 comprises 12 residues. Solely the CDR3 DNA is kept, with 36 bases framed from the first base. V is shortened by 2 bases, J by 10 bases, and the region joining them spans 9 bases. According to the germline V gene, CDR1 reads SGHTA and CDR2 reads FQGNSA. TCRbeta rearrangements were sequenced from genomic DNA using the immunoSEQ assay at survey resolution. Regarding the original processing steps: Clonotypes above 5% of the repertoire were treated as putative leukemic clones, yielding roughly 60 across about 26 patients. In the TCR sequencing data, the smallest productive clonotype frequency that could be detected was 2.59 x 10-5. Analyses included only productive TCRbeta rearrangements, meaning complete and in-frame sequences. Clonality for each sample was calculated as Simpson clonality in the immunoSEQ Analyzer version 3.0. Clones were binned by frequency as very rare, small, medium, large (1-20%) or hyperexpanded (>20%). Generation probabilities were estimated with OLGA 1.2.3, V-gene circos plots were generated with VDJtools, specificities were searched for in VDJdb, and CDR3 motifs were identified with GLIPH. Held by TCRdb, this immuneACCESS table contains in-frame sequences only and omits some clones. Under half of the omission traces to an unresolved V gene where checked; the cause of the rest is unknown. The DNA gave D and trimming, while V, J and clone size come from that table. This sample lists 9,500 to 10,000 clones; just under 85% were detected once. Together, the top ten hold roughly 70% of the sample.

The data originate from a study of STAT5B mutations in CD4+ large granular lymphocyte leukemia (dated by TCRdb to the early 2020s). About the full investigation: Where cryopreserved patient cells were available, CD8+ cells were depleted first, followed by selection with anti-CD4 microbeads. The study compared the TCRbeta repertoires of patients with CD4+ T-cell large granular lymphocyte leukemia against those of healthy blood donors. Flow cytometry on FACSCanto II or FACSVerse confirmed that purified fractions exceeded 95% purity among lymphocytes.

Results and caveats for the whole study, not just this receptor: Main leukemic clonotypes were private to each patient, although around 24% of the main leukemic clonotypes were found at low frequency in the non-leukemic repertoires of other patients. The data were not HLA-matched, and the relatively small sample size could explain the higher clonality seen in CD4+ compared with CD8+ T-LGLL. Greater clonality appeared to be present in CD4-sorted patient repertoires than in healthy CD4+ repertoires, and the difference was retained after the putative leukemic clones were removed. Patient cell sources were heterogeneous, and only 5 to 7 CD4-sorted patient samples entered the clonality comparison with healthy controls. TRBV06-family usage was enriched among the top patient clones (8/27) compared with healthy controls (2/35).

Patients with CD4+ T-LGLL were recruited at hematology units in Padova (Italy), Helsinki (Finland) and Shinshu (Japan). Depending on what sample material was available, patient samples were either unselected PBMC or bead-purified CD4+, CD4+CD8+, CD57+ or CD56+ fractions. The TCRbeta data from patients were combined with somatic STAT5B mutation profiles that came from deep amplicon sequencing of the same DNA. All TCR-sequenced material derived from peripheral blood: patient blood samples and healthy donor buffy coats. Ficoll-Hypaque gradient centrifugation was used to isolate peripheral blood mononuclear cells. Genomic DNA was extracted with the Gentra Puregene Cell and Tissue kit and quantified on a Qubit 2.0 fluorometer.

Sequencing was done on a sample of PBMCs. The TCR originated in a man aged 60 to 75 with CD4+ T-cell large granular lymphocyte leukemia. Recombination joined TRBV7-2 with TRBJ2-1; confidence is insufficient to name the D gene. The CDR3 region reads CASSLLGTEQFF. The nucleotide sequence is given as TGTGCCAGCAGCTTACTCGGTACGGAGCAGTTCTTC.